These 15 T cell receptor beta chains came from one sample sequenced in a study of T-cell memory formation after mild COVID-19. MiXCR, run by TCRdb on the 5' RACE reads, gives a single entry per CDR3 protein. In the table there are approximately 150,000 distinct CDR3 sequences, less than 20% of which are singletons. The sample consisted of PBMCs or a T cell subset sorted from them (not recorded which). The origin of the receptors is an adult woman who had mild COVID-19 (a few samples of this study predate the infection). Cell type and time point are not known.

This chain links TRBV10-3 with TRBJ2-7; tentative D call: TRBD1 (6 bases). Germline V CDR1 and CDR2: ENHRY, SYGVKD. Trimming cost V 6 bases and J 0 bases, with 12 bases left between them. This CDR3 spans 14 amino acids. The CDR3 loop reads CAIRSDRSSYEQYF. The CDR3 coding sequence is TGTGCCATCAGATCAGACAGGAGCTCCTACGAGCAGTACTTC.

This clonotype came up once. This chain joins TRBV30 and TRBJ2-1, with D perhaps TRBD2 (5 bases). This CDR3 has 16 amino acids. CDR1 GTSNPN and CDR2 SVGIG come from the germline V gene (reference sequence). V gave up 2 bases and J gave up 0 bases, with 14 bases separating them. Here the CDR3 reads CAWSKGSVSSYNEQFF. CDR3 nucleotide sequence: TGTGCCTGGAGTAAAGGGAGTGTGAGCTCCTACAATGAGCAGTTCTTC.

In this sample, this clonotype turned up a few times. The chain couples TRBV6-2 or TRBV6-3 to TRBJ2-3; perhaps TRBD1 as D (6 bases). Germline V CDR1 and CDR2: MNHEY, SVGEGT. The CDR3 is 14 amino acids. V was shortened by 8 bases and J by 0 bases, with 12 bases between the two germline ends. CDR3 DNA sequence: TGTGCCAGCGGAAACAGGGTTAGCACAGATACGCAGTATTTT. This encodes CASGNRVSTDTQYF.

This clonotype occurred a few times. The chain is built from TRBV20-1 and TRBJ1-3, with no clear D. The ends were cut back, 6 bases at V and 4 bases at J, with 10 bases in the middle. Looked up from germline, CDR1 is DFQATT and CDR2 is SNEGSKA (reference sequence). This CDR3 comprises 12 residues. CDR3 coding DNA: TGCAGTGCCGGGAGTGCCGGAAACACCATATATTTT. This codes for CSAGSAGNTIYF.

The chain links TRBV4-1 to TRBJ1-6; weak D call: TRBD1 (6 bases). The germline gives CDR1 MGHRA, CDR2 YSYEKL. This CDR3 is built from 15 residues. V lost 5 bases and J 7 bases, leaving 15 bases between the germline ends. The chain's CDR3 is CASSAFGGLNSPLHF. The CDR3, as DNA: TGCGCCAGCAGCGCGTTTGGGGGCTTGAATTCACCCCTCCACTTT.

This clonotype has more than one count but fewer than ten. This chain links TRBV6-2 or TRBV6-3 with TRBJ2-5, with 9 bases matching TRBD2. The CDR3 is 18 amino acids. CDR1 and CDR2 from the germline V gene are MNHEY and SVGEGT. After removal of 6 bases from V and 2 bases from J, the junction contained 16 bases not matched to a gene. In DNA form, the CDR3 reads TGTGCCAGCAGACTCGGCCGCGCGACTAGCGGATTGCAAGAGACCCAGTACTTC. This sequence encodes CASRLGRATSGLQETQYF.

This clonotype was seen more than once but under ten times. The J gene is TRBJ1-5, the V gene TRBV29-1; 8 bases line up with TRBD1. Per germline, CDR1 SQVTM and CDR2 ANQGSEA. This CDR3 spans 14 amino acids. V trimming: 7 bases; J trimming: 11 bases; junction bases outside the gene matches: 16. The CDR3 nucleotides read TGCAGCGCTGGTGCGGCTTTGGACAGGGCAGCCCAGCATTTT. As protein: CSAGAALDRAAQHF.

This clonotype was seen repeatedly, ten times or more. The chain uses TRBV7-6 and TRBJ1-1, with D hard to call. The CDR3 is 15 amino acids. Germline V gene sequence: CDR1 SGHVS, CDR2 FNYEAQ. Trimming took off 3 bases at V and 3 bases at J, with 14 bases between the two ends. The CDR3 region is CASSFGPARDTEAFF. The CDR3, as DNA: TGTGCCAGCAGCTTCGGACCAGCAAGGGACACTGAAGCTTTCTTT.

V usage is TRBV7-2 and J usage is TRBJ2-1, with 9 bases matching TRBD2. The CDR3 totals 16 residues. Trimming took 1 base from V and 4 from J; bases not matched to a gene: 5. Germline V gene lookup returns CDR1 SGHTA and CDR2 FQGNSA. In nucleotides, the CDR3 is TGTGCCAGCAGCTTAGTACGTCTAGCGGGGTACAATGAGCAGTTCTTC. As protein: CASSLVRLAGYNEQFF.

This clonotype came up a few times. The chain is built from TRBV15 and TRBJ2-3, with TRBD2 identical over 9 bases. This CDR3 contains 17 residues. After removal of 1 base from V and 2 bases from J, the junction contained 7 bases not matched to a gene. In germline, CDR1 is LNHNV, CDR2 YYDKDF (reference sequence). The CDR3 loop reads CATSRGGASGATDTQYF. In nucleotides, the CDR3 is TGTGCCACCAGCAGAGGGGGAGCTAGCGGGGCCACAGATACGCAGTATTTT.

This clonotype turned up a few times. V usage is TRBV7-9 and J usage is TRBJ1-2; TRBD1 is a possible D gene (6 bases). There are 13 residues in the CDR3. The germline V gene has CDR1 SEHNR and CDR2 FQNEAQ (reference sequence). Trimming took 0 bases from V and 8 from J, leaving 10 bases between them. CDR3 in amino acids: CASSLAAGDGYTF. The CDR3 bases are TGTGCCAGCAGCTTAGCGGCAGGGGACGGCTACACCTTC.

This clonotype was picked up a small number of times. The chain has TRBV19 and TRBJ2-5, with no clear D. V lost 1 base, J lost 5 bases, and 5 bases lay in between. CDR1 is LNHDA, CDR2 SQIVND, per germline (reference sequence). This CDR3 region has 12 residues. CDR3 nucleotide sequence: TGTGCCAGTAGTATAGGACGGGAGACCCAGTACTTC. Translating gives CASSIGRETQYF.

There are a few counts of this clonotype. This chain uses TRBV12-3 or TRBV12-4 with TRBJ2-1, with 9 bases lining up with TRBD1. CDR3 size: 15 residues. V gave up 5 bases and J gave up 3 bases; unmatched junction bases: 5. The CDR3 spells CASSPGTGLYNEQFF. The CDR3 nucleotides read TGTGCCAGCAGTCCCGGGACAGGGCTCTACAATGAGCAGTTCTTC.

In this sample, this clonotype turned up a few times. This chain links TRBV4-2 with TRBJ1-2, with 7 bases identical to TRBD1. In germline, CDR1 is LGHNA, CDR2 YNFKEQ. After removal of 0 bases from V and 4 bases from J, the junction contained 5 bases not matched to a gene. This CDR3 comprises 15 residues. The CDR3 coding sequence is TGTGCCAGCAGCCAAGATCCGGACAGGCCCTATGGCTACACCTTC. Encoded protein: CASSQDPDRPYGYTF.

A few counts support this clonotype. This rearrangement joins TRBV20-1 to TRBJ2-7; possibly TRBD1 or TRBD2 for D (5 bases each). Trimming took 1 base from V and 5 from J, leaving 9 bases between them. The CDR3 is 12 amino acids. CDR1 and CDR2 from the germline V gene are DFQATT and SNEGSKA (reference sequence). CDR3 loop: CSARGDLDEQYF. For the CDR3, the DNA is TGCAGTGCTAGAGGGGACCTTGACGAGCAGTACTTC.